The rows below give T cell receptor beta chains drawn from one sample of a study of spatial heterogeneity in lung cancer. TCRdb redid the calling of the 5' RACE reads with MiXCR, one entry per CDR3 protein. The sample consists of about 18,000 distinct CDR3 sequences, 6% to 9% of them appearing once. This specimen was lung tumor tissue, taken at surgery. The source of these receptors is a male donor with early-stage non-small cell lung cancer. CDR3s include the opening cysteine and the closing phenylalanine or tryptophan. D genes are given only for firm matches. Not all rows give a size; the values are once, few, many and, for expanded clones, a class.

j_call	clone_size	d_call	v_call	cdr3_nt	cdr3_aa
TRBJ1-1	many	.	TRBV27	TGTGCCAGCAGTTTATCTAAAGGGACTGAAGCTTTCTTT	CASSLSKGTEAFF
TRBJ1-5	many	.	TRBV6-1	TGTGCCAGCAGCCTATTCTTCAATCAGCCCCAGCATTTT	CASSLFFNQPQHF
TRBJ2-3	many	TRBD2	TRBV4-2	TGTGCCAGCAGCCAAGATCTAGCGGGGGGCACAGATACGCAGTATTTT	CASSQDLAGGTDTQYF
TRBJ1-3	medium-sized	TRBD1	TRBV20-1	TGCAGTGGCACGGGACAGGGGGCTGGAAACACCATATATTTT	CSGTGQGAGNTIYF
TRBJ1-4	many	.	TRBV4-3	TGCGCCAGCAGCCAAGATCCTAGCAGCGTTGAAAAACTGTTTTTT	CASSQDPSSVEKLFF
TRBJ1-5	many	.	TRBV7-9	TGTGCCAGCAGCCCATCCGATTATAGCAATCAGCCCCAGCATTTT	CASSPSDYSNQPQHF
TRBJ2-3	medium-sized	.	TRBV6-5	TGTGCCAGCAGTTTGGTTGGAGGCACAGATACGCAGTATTTT	CASSLVGGTDTQYF
TRBJ2-3	.	.	TRBV11-2	TGTGCCAGCAGCTTCTCTCCGGGCACAGCAGATACGCAGTATTTT	CASSFSPGTADTQYF
TRBJ2-7	many	.	TRBV6-1	TGTGCCAGCAGTGAACATGACCCTTACTTC	CASSEHDPYF
TRBJ2-1	many	TRBD1	TRBV12-3/TRBV12-4	TGTGCCAGCAGCTGGACAGGGGACAATGAGCAGTTCTTC	CASSWTGDNEQFF
TRBJ1-2	few	.	TRBV24-1	TGTGCCACCAGTGATATGGGGCGCTCAGATGGCTACACCTTC	CATSDMGRSDGYTF
TRBJ2-3	.	TRBD1	TRBV11-2	TGTGCCAGCAGCCCGAGGGGGATCGGACAGGCCAGCACAGATACGCAGTATTTT	CASSPRGIGQASTDTQYF
TRBJ2-1	many	TRBD2	TRBV10-2	TGCGCCAGCAGGGTAGCGGGGGGGCCGACTGAGCAGTTCTTC	CASRVAGGPTEQFF
TRBJ2-1	.	.	TRBV6-5	TGTGCCAGGGAGATCGGTGAGCAGTTCTTC	CAREIGEQFF
TRBJ1-5	few	TRBD1	TRBV12-3/TRBV12-4	TGTGCCAGCAGTAACCGGGACAGGGGCAACAATCAGCCCCAGCATTTT	CASSNRDRGNNQPQHF
TRBJ2-5	medium-sized	.	TRBV5-4	TGTGCCAGCAGCTTGAGATTGGGGGGATCGGAGACCCAGTACTTC	CASSLRLGGSETQYF
TRBJ1-2	medium-sized	.	TRBV18	TGTGCCAGCTCCCGCGCCGCGAATAACTATGGCTACACCTTC	CASSRAANNYGYTF
TRBJ1-6	.	.	TRBV5-1	TGCGCCAGCAGCTTAGGCGGTGGGGGTGAGTCACCCCTCCACTTT	CASSLGGGGESPLHF
TRBJ1-1	many	.	TRBV12-3/TRBV12-4	TGTGCCAGCAGTTTCAATGAGGGCACTGAAGCTTTCTTT	CASSFNEGTEAFF
TRBJ1-3	many	.	TRBV4-1	TGCGCCAGCAGCCTACAGGACGACTCTGGAAACACCATATATTTT	CASSLQDDSGNTIYF
TRBJ2-3	once	TRBD1	TRBV5-4	TGTGCCAGCAGCTTGGGACAGGGGGCGATGGATACGCAGTATTTT	CASSLGQGAMDTQYF
TRBJ2-1	many	.	TRBV24-1	TGTGCCACCAGTAGTCTTCACAATGAGCAGTTCTTC	CATSSLHNEQFF
TRBJ2-2	.	.	TRBV5-1	TGCGCCAGCAGCTCCTCTTGGGGGGCGGACACCGGGGAGCTGTTTTTT	CASSSSWGADTGELFF
TRBJ2-4	few	TRBD2	TRBV20-1	TGCAGTGCTAGAGCGGGGGGGAGATCCAAAAACATTCAGTACTTC	CSARAGGRSKNIQYF
TRBJ2-7	many	TRBD1	TRBV9	TGTGCCAGCAGCAGAGACGGGACAGCCAAGTACTTC	CASSRDGTAKYF
TRBJ1-4	.	.	TRBV7-9	TGTGCCAGCAGCTTCTGGGACATCAGGCTGGAAAAACTGTTTTTT	CASSFWDIRLEKLFF